This passage covers 16 T cell receptor beta chains from one sample sequenced in a study of blood T cells in healthy people across ages. A second PCR, run for about 6 to 12 cycles, used a sample-barcoded 5' primer plus a J-beta primer mix. TCRdb reprocessed the 5' RACE reads with MiXCR, giving one entry per CDR3 protein. The data contain roughly 830,000 distinct CDR3 sequences, approximately 65% of them singletons. Sequencing used blood. The receptors come from a man aged 30 to 39 in good health.

The chain employs TRBV9 and TRBJ2-4; TRBD2 matches 11 bases. V shed 3 bases and J 5 bases; nucleotides not matched to a gene: 19. Germline CDR1 is SGDLS and CDR2 is YYNGEE. This CDR3 spans 20 amino acids. In DNA, the CDR3 is TGTGCCAGCAGCGGACCCCTTGAGGTAGCGGGGGGGCTGGCGGAAAACATTCAGTACTTC. Translated, it gives CASSGPLEVAGGLAENIQYF.

This clonotype turned up a few times. The chain recombines TRBV25-1 with TRBJ2-3; weak D call: TRBD1 (5 bases). The CDR3 contains 15 residues. The germline V and J ends were trimmed by 1 base and 7 bases, with 15 bases remaining between them. Germline V gives CDR1 MGHDK, CDR2 SYGVNS. CDR3 sequence reads: CASSEFTTRVNTQYF. The CDR3 bases are TGTGCCAGCAGTGAATTCACAACCAGGGTCAATACGCAGTATTTT.

CDR3: CASTQGTIYNEQFF. CDR3 bases: TGTGCCAGCACCCAGGGGACTATTTACAATGAGCAGTTCTTC. The chain uses TRBV6-2 or TRBV6-3 and TRBJ2-1; tentatively, D is TRBD2 (7 bases). This CDR3 contains 14 residues. Germline V gene lookup returns CDR1 MNHEY and CDR2 SVGEGT. Trimming took off 7 bases at V and 4 bases at J, with 14 bases between the two ends.

Written as DNA, the CDR3 is TGTGCCAGCAGAACCGGGACAGAGAGTCAGCCCCAGCATTTT. The encoded protein is CASRTGTESQPQHF. The genes are TRBV28 and TRBJ1-5; 7 bases agree with TRBD1. This CDR3 contains 14 residues. V lost 6 bases, J lost 6 bases, and 8 bases stayed unmatched. Germline CDR1 MDHEN, CDR2 SYDVKM.

This clonotype was observed a few times. The chain is built from TRBV28 and TRBJ2-7, with TRBD2 identical over 9 bases. The CDR3 has 17 residues. After removal of 3 bases from V and 2 bases from J, the junction contained 11 bases not matched to a gene. The germline V gene has CDR1 MDHEN and CDR2 SYDVKM. This CDR3 is CASSLVTSGYKPYEQYF. CDR3 nucleotides: TGTGCCAGCAGTTTGGTGACTAGCGGATATAAACCCTACGAGCAGTACTTC.

The chain couples TRBV14 to TRBJ2-5; TRBD1 or TRBD2 may be the D gene (6 bases each). Trimming took off 1 base at V and 11 bases at J, with 14 bases between the two ends. The CDR3 has 13 amino acids. Germline CDR1 is SGHDN and CDR2 is FVKESK. The CDR3: CASSQVSRGQQYF. The CDR3 nucleotides read TGTGCCAGCAGCCAAGTTAGTCGGGGGCAGCAGTACTTC.

This clonotype was seen a handful of times. The chain carries TRBV25-1 and TRBJ2-5; possibly TRBD1 or TRBD2 for D (5 bases each). The germline V gene has CDR1 MGHDK and CDR2 SYGVNS. This CDR3 contains 16 residues. V shed 4 bases and J shed 9 bases, with 24 bases lying between them. The CDR3 protein is CASSGDRGRVGFAQYF. The CDR3 DNA follows: TGTGCCAGCAGTGGGGACCGGGGCAGGGTCGGATTTGCCCAGTACTTC.

The J gene is TRBJ2-1, the V gene TRBV10-3; tentatively, D is TRBD2 (5 bases). CDR1 is ENHRY, CDR2 SYGVKD, per germline. The CDR3 is 12 residues long. V lost 10 bases and J 13 bases, leaving 20 bases between the germline ends. CDR3 sequence: CATRTAQETQFF. The CDR3 DNA reads TGTGCCACTCGGACTGCACAAGAGACCCAGTTCTTC.

This clonotype was counted between two and nine times. The rearrangement uses TRBV7-9 and TRBJ2-1, with 8 bases aligning to TRBD2. The CDR3 consists of 15 residues. Germline CDR1 SEHNR, CDR2 FQNEAQ (reference sequence). The V segment lost 1 base and the J segment 4 bases; nucleotides outside the gene matches: 3. The CDR3: CASSLVAGRYNEQFF. CDR3 sequence (DNA): TGTGCCAGCAGCTTAGTAGCGGGGCGGTACAATGAGCAGTTCTTC.

V gene TRBV6-2 or TRBV6-3 combines with J gene TRBJ2-1; TRBD1 aligns across 12 bases. Germline V lookup: CDR1 MNHEY, CDR2 SVGEGT. Trimming removed 7 bases from V and 4 bases from J; junction bases left unmatched: 14. CDR3 length: 18 amino acids. The CDR3 here is CASNTLRGQGAGYNEQFF. DNA for the CDR3: TGTGCCAGCAACACCCTTAGGGGACAGGGGGCAGGATACAATGAGCAGTTCTTC.

The count of this clonotype is one. The gene calls are TRBV5-6 and TRBJ2-1; TRBD1 agrees at 9 bases. The CDR3 covers 15 residues. Germline V lookup: CDR1 SGHDT, CDR2 YYEEEE. Trimming cost V 4 bases and J 9 bases; bases outside gene matches: 11. In DNA, the CDR3 is TGTGCCAGCAGCCAAGCCGGGACAGGGATTGGTGAGCAGTTCTTC. This codes for CASSQAGTGIGEQFF.

This chain joins TRBV29-1 and TRBJ2-6; TRBD1 matches 7 bases. V shed 6 bases and J 3 bases; nucleotides not matched to a gene: 5. The CDR3 is 14 amino acids. Germline CDR1 and CDR2: SQVTM and ANQGSEA. CDR3 in DNA: TGCAGCGTCACTACAGGGGTTGGGGCCAACGTCCTGACTTTC. Translation gives CSVTTGVGANVLTF.

The rearrangement links TRBV10-3 to TRBJ1-4; 8 bases are shared with TRBD1. This CDR3 comprises 16 residues. V was pared by 1 base and J by 4 bases, with 5 bases of the junction left unmatched. In germline, CDR1 is ENHRY, CDR2 SYGVKD. This chain's CDR3 is CAISEYGQGGNEKLFF. The DNA for the CDR3 is TGTGCCATCAGTGAGTACGGACAGGGAGGTAATGAAAAACTGTTTTTT.

The chain employs TRBV27 and TRBJ1-5; 12 nucleotides line up with TRBD1. Germline V CDR1 and CDR2: MNHEY, SMNVEV (reference sequence). The CDR3 is 14 residues long. V shed 6 bases and J 7 bases; nucleotides not matched to a gene: 4. CDR3 amino acids: CASSGTGGRQPQHF. In DNA form, the CDR3 reads TGTGCCAGCAGCGGGACAGGGGGCCGGCAGCCCCAGCATTTT.

This clonotype turned up a few times. This rearrangement joins TRBV6-5 to TRBJ1-4; weak D call: TRBD1 (5 bases). V lost 7 bases and J lost 4, with 13 bases in between. Germline assignment: CDR1 MNHEY and CDR2 SVGAGI. This CDR3 region has 14 residues. The CDR3 DNA reads TGTGCCAGCACTCAGGGAAAAAGTAATGAAAAACTGTTTTTT. As protein: CASTQGKSNEKLFF.

A remark on this clonotype: This may be a read error, as it is one base from a much larger clone. The V gene is TRBV20-1, the J gene TRBJ2-1, with D perhaps assigned TRBD1 or TRBD2 (5 bases each). Germline values: CDR1 DFQATT, CDR2 SNEGSKA (reference sequence). Trimming took off 1 base at V and 13 bases at J, with 11 bases between the two ends. The CDR3 loop spans 11 amino acids. This CDR3 reads CSARAQGTQFF. CDR3 coding DNA: TGCAGTGCTAGAGCTCAAGGGACCCAGTTCTTC.